The 24 T cell receptor beta chains presented below share a single source sample, sequenced in a study of CD8+CD57+ T cells in acquired aplastic anemia. CD8+CD57+ cell expansion had been shown by flow cytometry in patients chosen for sequencing. Profiling of TCR beta VDJ combinations and CDR3 sequences used genomic DNA as template. One entry per CDR3 protein, called by TCRdb with MiXCR from the reads. The sample contains approximately 80,000 distinct CDR3 sequences, 60% to 75% of which appear only once. Sample: sorted CD4+, CD8+, or CD8+CD57+ T cells (not recorded which) from PBMCs. The receptors shown here come from a human donor with aplastic anemia.

The J gene is TRBJ2-7, the V gene TRBV7-2; D is possibly TRBD1 (5 bases). Germline V lookup: CDR1 SGHTA, CDR2 FQGNSA. The CDR3 extends over 14 amino acids. The ends were cut back, 2 bases at V and 5 bases at J, with 13 bases in the middle. CDR3 residues: CASSLKGQRDEQYF. The CDR3 nucleotides are TGTGCCAGCAGCTTAAAAGGACAACGCGACGAGCAGTACTTC.

The chain employs TRBV5-1 and TRBJ2-3; D gene unclear. V lost 0 bases, J lost 2 bases, and 7 bases lay in between. The germline V gene has CDR1 SGHRS and CDR2 YFSETQ. The CDR3 has 14 residues. CDR3 loop: CASSLVGYTDTQYF. The CDR3 region has the DNA TGCGCCAGCAGCTTGGTTGGATACACAGATACGCAGTATTTT.

The rearrangement joins TRBV15 to TRBJ2-5; D is unclear. Trimming cost V 1 base and J 4 bases, with 13 bases left between them. The CDR3 contains 15 residues. CDR1 LNHNV and CDR2 YYDKDF come from the germline V gene (reference sequence). CDR3 protein: CATSRVRPVLETQYF. As DNA, the CDR3 is TGTGCCACCAGCAGAGTTCGCCCTGTGTTAGAGACCCAGTACTTC.

V gene TRBV7-9 combines with J gene TRBJ1-2; D is uncertain. The CDR3 has 12 residues. The V end lost 4 bases, the J end lost 14 bases, and 17 bases lay between the germline ends. The V gene's germline CDR1 is SEHNR and CDR2 FQNEAQ (reference sequence). The CDR3 coding sequence is TGTGCCAGCAGCTCCGAAGGACCGAGCTTGACCTTC. Translation: CASSSEGPSLTF.

At least ten counts were recorded for this clonotype. The chain has TRBV19 and TRBJ1-1; D remains ambiguous. This CDR3 is built from 13 residues. Germline loops: CDR1 LNHDA, CDR2 SQIVND (reference sequence). Trimming removed 3 bases from V and 4 bases from J, with 9 bases in between. The CDR3 is CASSMGVSTEAFF. DNA for the CDR3: TGTGCCAGTAGTATGGGAGTTTCCACTGAAGCTTTCTTT.

The chain couples TRBV7-6 to TRBJ1-6; D uncertain. The V end was cut by 5 bases, the J end by 10 bases, with 15 bases between. CDR1 and CDR2 from the germline V gene are SGHVS and FNYEAQ. The CDR3 runs to 14 residues. CDR3: CASSQAGLGSPLHF. Here the CDR3 DNA reads TGTGCCAGCAGCCAGGCGGGGTTAGGGTCACCCCTCCACTTT.

The sample holds a few counts of this clonotype. This chain connects TRBV7-9 to TRBJ2-7; 8 positions match TRBD1. This CDR3 comprises 15 residues. Germline V CDR1 and CDR2: SEHNR, FQNEAQ (reference sequence). V dropped 5 bases and J dropped 4; count of bases not matched to a gene: 10. The DNA for the CDR3 is TGTGCCAGCAGCCCGTCCGACAGGGGCCGTTACGAGCAGTACTTC. It yields the protein CASSPSDRGRYEQYF. Combining the CDR3 with reference TRBV7-9 and TRBJ2-7 gives the whole variable domain DTGVSQNPRHKITKRGQNVTFRCDPISEHNRLYWYRQTLGQGPEFLTYFQNEAQLEKSRLLSDRFSAERPKGSFSTLEIQRTEQGDSAMYLCASSPSDRGRYEQYFGPGTRLTVT.

A note on this clonotype: The junction differs from germline at one of its ends, possibly a read error. The CDR3 protein is CSAREREYTDTQYF. In DNA, the CDR3 is TGCAGTGCAAGAGAGCGGGAGTACACAGATACGCAGTATTTT. The J gene is TRBJ2-3, the V gene TRBV20-1; 8 bases are a match to TRBD2. CDR1 is DFQATT and CDR2 is SNEGSKA in the germline V gene (reference sequence). The length of the CDR3 is 14 residues.

The V and J genes are TRBV2 and TRBJ2-7, with 8 positions matching TRBD2. The CDR3 has 13 residues. With 7 bases clipped from V and 3 bases from J, the junction kept 5 bases outside the gene matches. Per germline, CDR1 SNHLY and CDR2 FYNNEI. The CDR3 nucleotides read TGTGCCAGCATACCGAGCGGGGGCTACGAGCAGTACTTC. The encoded protein is CASIPSGGYEQYF.

The chain couples TRBV29-1 to TRBJ1-3, with D perhaps matching TRBD1 (5 bases). The CDR3 consists of 13 residues. CDR1 and CDR2 (germline): SQVTM, ANQGSEA. V was clipped by 7 bases and J by 4 bases, with 14 bases between them. The CDR3 DNA is TGCAGCGCCATCTCGGGGGGAGGAAACACCATATATTTT. Translation: CSAISGGGNTIYF.

This clonotype was detected only once. This sequence joins TRBV5-1 and TRBJ2-7, with D unclear. V was clipped by 0 bases and J by 0 bases, with 10 bases between them. The germline V gene encodes CDR1 SGHRS and CDR2 YFSETQ. This CDR3 contains 15 residues. CDR3 DNA sequence: TGCGCCAGCAGCTTGGACCGAACATTCTCCTACGAGCAGTACTTC. Translated, it gives CASSLDRTFSYEQYF.

Concerning this clonotype itself: An end of the junction does not agree with germline; a read error may underlie this. This chain links TRBV11-2 with TRBJ2-1, with 9 bases aligning to TRBD2. CDR1 and CDR2 (germline): SGHAT, FQNNGV. The CDR3 is 14 amino acids. For the CDR3, the DNA is TGTGCCAGCAGCTTAGGACTAGCGGTGGTAGAGCAGCTCTTC. Translation: CASSLGLAVVEQLF. Looking up the rest from reference TRBV11-2 and TRBJ2-1 gives the full variable domain: EAGVAQSPRYKIIEKRQSVAFWCNPISGHATLYWYQQILGQGPKLLIQFQNNGVVDDSQLPKDRFSAERLKGVDSTLKIQPAKLEDSAVYLCASSLGLAVVEQLFGPGTRLTVL.

In DNA, the CDR3 is TGTGCCAGCAGCTTGGGGGTCAGGGATACGCAGTATTTT. Residues: CASSLGVRDTQYF. This chain links TRBV5-6 with TRBJ2-3, with D hard to call. V was clipped by 0 bases and J by 6 bases, with 8 bases between them. CDR3 length: 13 residues. The germline gives CDR1 SGHDT, CDR2 YYEEEE.

The chain employs TRBV4-2 and TRBJ2-1; TRBD1 aligns across 10 bases. The CDR3 has 16 residues. CDR1 and CDR2 from the germline V gene are LGHNA and YNFKEQ. V gave up 3 bases and J gave up 5 bases; unmatched junction bases: 7. The CDR3 region is CASSQLLGQGNNEQFF. CDR3 nucleotide sequence: TGTGCCAGCAGCCAGCTCCTGGGACAGGGGAACAATGAGCAGTTCTTC.

J is TRBJ1-4 and V is TRBV15, with D perhaps matching TRBD1 (5 bases). The CDR3 length is 13 residues. Germline V lookup: CDR1 LNHNV, CDR2 YYDKDF (reference sequence). Trimming left V 4 bases short and J 8 bases short, with 11 bases between. The CDR3 protein is CATSIDSFEKLFF. The DNA of the CDR3 is TGTGCCACCAGCATTGACAGTTTCGAAAAACTGTTTTTT. Combining the CDR3 with reference TRBV15 and TRBJ1-4 gives the whole variable domain DAMVIQNPRYQVTQFGKPVTLSCSQTLNHNVMYWYQQKSSQAPKLLFHYYDKDFNNEADTPDNFQSRRPNTSFCFLDIRSPGLGDTAMYLCATSIDSFEKLFFGSGTQLSVL.

The chain is built from TRBV19 and TRBJ2-5, with unresolved D. The V end was cut by 2 bases, the J end by 4 bases, with 14 bases between. Germline CDR1 and CDR2: LNHDA and SQIVND (reference sequence). The CDR3 is 15 amino acids. The CDR3 DNA reads TGTGCCAGTAGTATATTCCGGGCCGAGTCAGAGACCCAGTACTTC. Protein: CASSIFRAESETQYF.

CDR3 protein: CATQANEKLFF. The CDR3 nucleotides read TGTGCCACCCAAGCTAATGAAAAACTGTTTTTT. This chain joins TRBV24-1 and TRBJ1-4; unclear D gene. CDR1 and CDR2 (germline): KGHDR, SFDVKD. V was trimmed by 9 bases and J by 3 bases, leaving 4 bases between them. The CDR3 length is 11 residues.

This sequence joins TRBV10-3 and TRBJ2-3; D possibly uses TRBD1 or TRBD2 (5 bases each). CDR1 and CDR2 from the germline V gene are ENHRY and SYGVKD. The CDR3 has 14 residues. V was pared by 2 bases and J by 8 bases, with 14 bases between. CDR3 protein: CAISEAQVRGTQYF. The CDR3 DNA sequence: TGTGCCATCAGTGAGGCACAGGTTCGGGGTACGCAGTATTTT.

The CDR3 DNA sequence: TGTGCCAGCAGTGATAGGGCAGAAAATCAGCCCCAGCATTTT. It encodes CASSDRAENQPQHF. V usage is TRBV2 and J usage is TRBJ1-5, with no clear D. Trimming shortened V by 3 bases and J by 4 bases, and 10 bases separated the two germline ends. This CDR3 contains 14 residues. In germline, CDR1 is SNHLY, CDR2 FYNNEI.

The V call is TRBV24-1, the J call TRBJ2-3; D ambiguous. CDR1 KGHDR and CDR2 SFDVKD come from the germline V gene. Trimming took 4 bases from V and 4 from J, leaving 8 bases between them. The CDR3 is 13 residues long. DNA of the CDR3: TGTGCCACCAGTGACCTGACACCAGATACGCAGTATTTT. Translated, it gives CATSDLTPDTQYF.

The sample holds a few counts of this clonotype. CDR3: CASSSLRGDRERRETQYF. The CDR3 DNA follows: TGTGCCAGCAGCTCGCTTCGTGGGGACAGGGAACGGAGAGAGACCCAGTACTTC. The rearrangement joins TRBV11-1 to TRBJ2-5, with 9 bases matching TRBD1. Per germline, CDR1 SGHAT and CDR2 FQDESV (reference sequence). CDR3 length equals 18 residues. J was trimmed by 4 bases and V by 4 bases; bases with no gene match: 16.

The chain has TRBV25-1 and TRBJ2-7, with 15 bases lining up with TRBD2. J was trimmed by 4 bases and V by 6 bases; bases with no gene match: 16. The germline V gene has CDR1 MGHDK and CDR2 SYGVNS. The CDR3 totals 19 residues. Here the CDR3 DNA reads TGTGCCAGCAGCCGGCCGGGGGGACTAGCGGGAGGAGTTTTATACGAGCAGTACTTC. This gives the protein CASSRPGGLAGGVLYEQYF.

Worth noting for this clonotype: An end of the junction does not agree with germline; a read error may underlie this. This rearrangement joins TRBV7-9 to TRBJ1-2; maybe TRBD1 (6 bases). CDR1 SEHNR and CDR2 FQNEAQ come from the germline V gene (reference sequence). CDR3 length: 13 amino acids. In nucleotides, the CDR3 is TGCGCCAGCAGCTTGGGGCAGGGGTATGGCTACACCTTC. Translation: CASSLGQGYGYTF.

V and J are TRBV10-3 and TRBJ2-3; D unresolved. The CDR3 totals 11 residues. Germline CDR1 ENHRY, CDR2 SYGVKD. Trimming took 6 bases from V and 0 from J, leaving 1 base between them. The CDR3 sequence is CAISSTDTQYF. The CDR3, as DNA: TGTGCCATCAGCAGCACAGATACGCAGTATTTT.